What follows are 26 T cell receptor beta chains derived from one specimen sequenced in a study of T cells in localized non-small cell lung cancer. The repertoire was sequenced with immunoSEQ multiplex PCR; TCRdb's copy has only in-frame clones and lacks some. This sample has around 91,000 clones, with roughly 87% found just once. The starting material was peripheral blood, obtained before any cancer treatment. The source of these receptors is a man aged 40-75 years with stage I squamous cell lung carcinoma.

The chain recombines TRBV5-1 with TRBJ2-1; 7 positions agree with TRBD1. The V segment lost 0 bases and the J segment 2 bases; nucleotides outside the gene matches: 5. Germline lookup yields CDR1 SGHRS and CDR2 YFSETQ. The CDR3 has 16 amino acids. The CDR3 reads CASSLVGDRTYNEQFF. CDR3 in DNA: TGCGCCAGCAGCTTGGTCGGGGACAGAACCTACAATGAGCAGTTCTTC.

This rearrangement joins TRBV4-2 to TRBJ1-4; tentative D call: TRBD1 (6 bases). Trimming removed 4 bases from V and 7 bases from J, with 16 bases in between. From germline, CDR1 is LGHNA and CDR2 YNFKEQ. The CDR3 consists of 15 residues. CDR3 coding DNA: TGTGCCAGCAGCCCTGGGCGGGGGGCAAGTGAAAAACTGTTTTTT. Its protein is CASSPGRGASEKLFF.

The V gene is TRBV5-1, the J gene TRBJ1-2, with 7 bases lining up with TRBD1. After removal of 0 bases from V and 7 bases from J, the junction contained 9 bases not matched to a gene. The CDR3 totals 15 residues. The V gene's germline CDR1 is SGHRS and CDR2 YFSETQ. The DNA for the CDR3 is TGCGCCAGCAGCTTGGTGTATAGACAGGGAGGTGGCTACACCTTC. Translation gives CASSLVYRQGGGYTF. Looking up the rest from reference TRBV5-1 and TRBJ1-2 gives the full variable domain: KAGVTQTPRYLIKTRGQQVTLSCSPISGHRSVSWYQQTPGQGLQFLFEYFSETQRNKGNFPGRFSGRQFSNSRSEMNVSTLELGDSALYLCASSLVYRQGGGYTFGSGTRLTVV.

The V and J genes are TRBV10-3 and TRBJ2-1, with 8 bases identical to TRBD2. V lost 0 bases and J lost 5; bases outside the gene matches: 3. The CDR3 runs to 15 residues. CDR1 and CDR2 from the germline V gene are ENHRY and SYGVKD. CDR3 sequence reads: CAISESRGGDNEQFF. Here the CDR3 DNA reads TGTGCCATCAGTGAGTCCCGGGGGGGGGACAATGAGCAGTTCTTC.

The J gene is TRBJ1-6, the V gene TRBV2; D ambiguous. Looked up from germline, CDR1 is SNHLY and CDR2 is FYNNEI. The CDR3 has 16 amino acids. Trimming took 3 bases from V and 0 from J, leaving 9 bases between them. CDR3 residues: CASSEVRSSYNSPLHF. DNA for the CDR3: TGTGCCAGCAGTGAGGTACGGAGCTCCTATAATTCACCCCTCCACTTT.

The chain combines TRBV5-1 with TRBJ2-4, with D possibly being TRBD1 (6 bases). The CDR3 covers 22 residues. CDR1 SGHRS and CDR2 YFSETQ come from the germline V gene. Trimming removed 4 bases at V and 0 bases at J, with 32 bases between. The DNA of the CDR3 is TGCGCCAGCAGCCCACTCACTTATCGGACAGAAAGCTTTGTAGTAGCCAAAAACATTCAGTACTTC. Encoded protein: CASSPLTYRTESFVVAKNIQYF.

The chain carries TRBV29-1 and TRBJ1-2, with D possibly being TRBD1 (5 bases). The germline V and J ends were trimmed by 5 bases and 4 bases, with 11 bases remaining between them. Germline loops: CDR1 SQVTM, CDR2 ANQGSEA. This CDR3 is built from 12 residues. CDR3 bases: TGCAGCGTTACCGTTGGGGCCTATGGCTACACCTTC. Translated: CSVTVGAYGYTF.

This clone was recorded a few times. The genes are TRBV28 and TRBJ2-2, with D hard to call. The germline gives CDR1 MDHEN, CDR2 SYDVKM. The CDR3 runs 12 residues. V was cut by 6 bases and J by 2 bases, with 4 bases left in between. CDR3 DNA: TGTGCCAGCAGCCTTAACACCGGGGAGCTGTTTTTT. Protein sequence: CASSLNTGELFF.

The rearrangement uses TRBV10-3 and TRBJ2-2, with TRBD1 matching 10 bases. Germline loops: CDR1 ENHRY, CDR2 SYGVKD. Trimming cost V 11 bases and J 5 bases; bases outside gene matches: 2. The CDR3 has 12 amino acids. This CDR3 is CASGQGTGELFF. DNA of the CDR3: TGTGCCTCGGGACAGGGGACCGGGGAGCTGTTTTTT.

The genes are TRBV10-1 and TRBJ2-1; 10 positions agree with TRBD2. V was clipped by 9 bases and J by 5 bases; unmatched bases: 7. The CDR3 covers 14 residues. Germline V gives CDR1 WNHNN, CDR2 SYGVQD (reference sequence). The CDR3 is CASSNSGGNNEQFF. CDR3 bases: TGCGCCAGTTCAAATAGCGGGGGGAACAATGAGCAGTTCTTC.

Only one count was recorded for this clone. The chain joins TRBV25-1 to TRBJ2-1, with 11 bases lining up with TRBD2. V was clipped by 6 bases and J by 5 bases; unmatched bases: 9. The CDR3 extends over 16 amino acids. Germline loops: CDR1 MGHDK, CDR2 SYGVNS. The CDR3 DNA reads as TGTGCCAGCAGCCTCACTAGCGGGGGACCCCACAATGAGCAGTTCTTC. It translates to CASSLTSGGPHNEQFF.

V and J are TRBV28 and TRBJ2-3; TRBD2 agrees at 8 bases. Trimming at V came to 5 bases and at J to 2 bases, leaving 9 bases not matched to a gene. CDR1 is MDHEN, CDR2 SYDVKM, per germline. This CDR3 region has 16 residues. CDR3 region: CASSQQRGSYTDTQYF. Written as DNA, the CDR3 is TGTGCCAGCAGTCAACAGCGGGGGTCTTACACAGATACGCAGTATTTT.

The rearrangement links TRBV6-5 to TRBJ1-2; TRBD1 might be the D (5 bases). Germline V lookup: CDR1 MNHEY, CDR2 SVGAGI. V lost 2 bases and J lost 7, with 8 bases in between. The CDR3 sequence is 12 residues long. CDR3: CASSYGGTGYTF. The DNA of the CDR3 is TGTGCCAGCAGTTACGGCGGGACTGGCTACACCTTC.

The chain recombines TRBV7-9 with TRBJ2-1; the D gene is possibly TRBD1 (5 bases). Per the germline V gene, CDR1 is SEHNR and CDR2 is FQNEAQ (reference sequence). The CDR3 spans 15 residues. The V and J ends lost 4 bases and 4 bases respectively, with 14 bases between them. DNA of the CDR3: TGTGCCAGCAGCTATTTATGGGGCAGTTACAATGAGCAGTTCTTC. This sequence encodes CASSYLWGSYNEQFF. The full variable domain, with the rest looked up from reference TRBV7-9 and TRBJ2-1, is DTGVSQNPRHKITKRGQNVTFRCDPISEHNRLYWYRQTLGQGPEFLTYFQNEAQLEKSRLLSDRFSAERPKGSFSTLEIQRTEQGDSAMYLCASSYLWGSYNEQFFGPGTRLTVL.

The chain is built from TRBV7-8 and TRBJ1-5, with unresolved D. V shed 3 bases and J shed 5 bases, with 11 bases lying between them. Germline V lookup: CDR1 SGHVS, CDR2 FQNEAQ. This CDR3 contains 14 residues. For the CDR3, the DNA is TGTGCCAGCAGCTTCCCTGGGAGTGATCAGCCCCAGCATTTT. Protein product: CASSFPGSDQPQHF.

The chain couples TRBV18 to TRBJ2-7; TRBD1 might be the D (7 bases). The CDR3 runs to 13 residues. Germline CDR1 is KGHSH and CDR2 is LQKENI. V dropped 3 bases and J dropped 4 bases, with 10 bases sitting between them. CDR3 sequence (DNA): TGTGCCAGCTCACCGGAGGGGGCGTACGAGCAGTACTTC. Translated: CASSPEGAYEQYF.

V and J are TRBV5-1 and TRBJ2-5; 10 bases line up with TRBD1. The CDR3 consists of 15 residues. The V gene end was trimmed by 4 bases and the J gene end by 4 bases; junction bases not matched to a gene: 7. The germline CDR1 and CDR2 sequences are SGHRS and YFSETQ. The CDR3 here is CASSEGTGARETQYF. The CDR3 nucleotides are TGCGCCAGCAGCGAAGGGACAGGGGCAAGAGAGACCCAGTACTTC.

This chain uses TRBV6-6 with TRBJ1-2, with D possibly TRBD1 on 6 matching bases. V was trimmed by 6 bases and J by 2 bases, leaving 13 bases between them. Germline assignment: CDR1 MNHNY and CDR2 SVGAGI (reference sequence). This CDR3 comprises 14 residues. CDR3 bases: TGTGCCAGCAGCCACGGACAGCTAAACTATGGCTACACCTTC. This codes for CASSHGQLNYGYTF.

This clone was counted once. This chain links TRBV4-1 with TRBJ2-3; the D gene is possibly TRBD1 (6 bases). The CDR3 length is 15 residues. Germline CDR1 reads MGHRA; CDR2 reads YSYEKL. Deletions cut 8 bases from V and 6 bases from J, with 21 bases between. DNA of the CDR3: TGCGCCAGCTGTGAAGTGGGGGCCCAAGGGGATACGCAGTATTTT. Protein: CASCEVGAQGDTQYF.

The chain has TRBV18 and TRBJ1-6, with 8 positions matching TRBD1. This CDR3 comprises 17 residues. Germline CDR1 reads KGHSH; CDR2 reads LQKENI. Trimming took 6 bases from V and 0 from J; bases not matched to a gene: 7. The CDR3 DNA reads TGTGCCAGCTCCCGGGACAGGCTGAGCTCCTATAATTCACCCCTCCACTTT. Protein product: CASSRDRLSSYNSPLHF.

This chain links TRBV2 with TRBJ1-3, with D hard to call. Germline CDR1 SNHLY, CDR2 FYNNEI. This CDR3 region has 15 residues. Deletions cut 5 bases from V and 4 bases from J, with 15 bases between. DNA for the CDR3: TGTGCCAGCAGTACCCGGTTCTCTGTCGGAAACACCATATATTTT. Protein product: CASSTRFSVGNTIYF.

The chain uses TRBV5-1 and TRBJ2-5; D gene unclear. Germline V CDR1 and CDR2: SGHRS, YFSETQ. The CDR3 consists of 13 residues. Trimming took 2 bases from V and 2 from J, leaving 7 bases between them. CDR3 in amino acids: CASSFIIQETQYF. The CDR3 DNA sequence: TGCGCCAGCAGCTTCATTATTCAAGAGACCCAGTACTTC.

The rearrangement uses TRBV6-5 and TRBJ1-5, with 8 bases lining up with TRBD1. V gave up 9 bases and J gave up 9 bases; unmatched junction bases: 10. This CDR3 is built from 13 residues. CDR1 MNHEY and CDR2 SVGAGI come from the germline V gene. The CDR3 region has the DNA TGTGCCAGTAGGACAGGGCTAGAGGGGCCCCAGCATTTT. This gives the protein CASRTGLEGPQHF.

This clone appeared a single time. The rearrangement uses TRBV19 and TRBJ1-1, with a possible D match to TRBD1 (6 bases). Germline CDR1 is LNHDA and CDR2 is SQIVND (reference sequence). Trimming removed 3 bases from V and 4 bases from J, with 9 bases in between. The CDR3 is 13 residues long. This CDR3 reads CASSIQGSTEAFF. CDR3 in DNA: TGTGCCAGTAGTATTCAGGGGAGCACTGAAGCTTTCTTT.

J is TRBJ1-3 and V is TRBV7-2; no clear D. Trimming removed 3 bases at V and 4 bases at J, with 7 bases between. Germline CDR1 SGHTA, CDR2 FQGNSA. This CDR3 has 13 amino acids. CDR3 region: CASSLDPGNTIYF. CDR3 sequence (DNA): TGTGCCAGCAGCTTGGACCCAGGAAACACCATATATTTT.

This clone was detected only once. The genes are TRBV5-4 and TRBJ1-2, with TRBD1 matching 9 bases. The CDR3 spans 15 residues. Losses at the gene ends were 3 bases for V and 8 bases for J; bases not matched to a gene: 11. Per germline, CDR1 SGHNT and CDR2 YYREEE (reference sequence). The DNA for the CDR3 is TGTGCCAGCAGCTCCGGACTGGGACAGGGTCAGGGCTACACCTTC. This translates into CASSSGLGQGQGYTF.